This T cell receptor beta chain is from a study of spatial heterogeneity in lung cancer. The overall study: Alpha-chain sequences were consistently detected less often than beta-chain sequences. Study-wide findings and caveats: Coverage estimated for tumor T cells reached 5.5% to 9% for alpha chains and around 13% for beta chains. Expanded intratumoral alpha and beta TCR counts tracked tumor mutation counts.

The presence of a unique molecular identifier marked each TCR cDNA molecule. MiXCR was run by TCRdb on the 5' RACE reads, yielding one entry per CDR3 protein. The sample holds 7,000 or so distinct CDR3 sequences, under 20% seen once. The CDR3 contains 16 residues. Germline loops: CDR1 SGHVS, CDR2 FQNEAQ. Trimming removed 1 base at V and 1 base at J, with 12 bases between. This clonotype came up a few times. Its antigen is unidentified. Regarding time point: sample taken at primary tumor resection. Sequencing covered unsorted whole RNA taken from tumor, nontumor lung or frozen PBMC. The gene calls are TRBV7-8 and TRBJ2-3, with D hard to call. This material consisted of lung tumor tissue, taken at surgery. This receptor was taken from a female donor with early-stage non-small cell lung cancer. Here the CDR3 DNA reads TGTGCCAGCAGCTTAGGGCTAGACGGCCGCACAGATACGCAGTATTTT. The encoded protein is CASSLGLDGRTDTQYF.